Listed below are T cell receptor beta chains from one sample, sequenced in a study of T-cell memory formation after mild COVID-19. In TCRdb, the 5' RACE reads were re-called with MiXCR into one record per CDR3 protein. The data show 110,000 to 150,000 distinct CDR3 sequences, around 14% seen once. The sequencing input was PBMCs or a T cell subset sorted from them (not recorded which). These receptors were collected from an adult woman who had mild COVID-19 (a few samples of this study predate the infection). Cell type and time point are not known. The CDR3 runs from the conserved cysteine through the conserved F or W. The D gene is left open where the match is weak. Only part of the rows carry a size: once, few, many, or a class if the clone is expanded.

>NA|TRBJ2-7|NA|TRBV5-1|13
TGCGCCAGCAGCGACAACAGGGACTACGAGCAGTACTTC
CASSDNRDYEQYF
>TRBD1|TRBJ2-1|NA|TRBV6-6|16
TGTGCCAGCAGTGTCCACCCGGGACAGGGCTACAATGAGCAGTTCTTC
CASSVHPGQGYNEQFF
>NA|TRBJ1-1|few|TRBV7-3|14
TGTGCCAGCAAGGCCTGGGACACCAACACTGAAGCTTTCTTT
CASKAWDTNTEAFF
>NA|TRBJ2-1|few|TRBV5-1|15
TGCGCCAGCAGCTATAGAGAGAGCTCCTACAATGAGCAGTTCTTC
CASSYRESSYNEQFF
>NA|TRBJ2-7|few|TRBV27|17
TGTGCCAGCAGTTTAACTGGGGGCTCTCTGTTCCTCTACGAGCAGTACTTC
CASSLTGGSLFLYEQYF
>NA|TRBJ2-2|few|TRBV7-2|15
TGTGCCAGCAGCTTACAGGGCCAGGCCACCGGGGAGCTGTTTTTT
CASSLQGQATGELFF
>TRBD1|TRBJ2-3|few|TRBV5-5|15
TGTGCCAGCAGCTTGTGGGACAGGGGTGCAGATACGCAGTATTTT
CASSLWDRGADTQYF
>TRBD2|TRBJ2-5|NA|TRBV6-5|15
TGTGCCAGCAGTTCTCCGGTCGGGGGGTGGGAGACCCAGTACTTC
CASSSPVGGWETQYF
>NA|TRBJ2-7|NA|TRBV20-1|15
TGCAGTGCTAGAGCTCCGACAGAGAGCTCCTACGAGCAGTACTTC
CSARAPTESSYEQYF
>NA|TRBJ1-2|few|TRBV11-2|14
TGTGCCAGCAGCACGACGACAGGAGACTATGGCTACACCTTC
CASSTTTGDYGYTF
>NA|TRBJ2-5|NA|TRBV28|14
TGTGCCAGCAGCCTTATCGGTCAGCAAGAGACCCAGTACTTC
CASSLIGQQETQYF
>TRBD1|TRBJ2-7|NA|TRBV20-1|13
TGCAGTGCTAAATCACAGGGGGAATACGAGCAGTACTTC
CSAKSQGEYEQYF
>TRBD1|TRBJ2-1|NA|TRBV27|15
TGTGCCAGCAGCTCCGGGACAGGGTCGTGGAGTGAGCAGTTCTTC
CASSSGTGSWSEQFF
>NA|TRBJ1-2|few|TRBV21-1|16
TGTGCCAGCAGCAAAGCGCTTAGCGGGACAAAAGATGGCTACACCTTC
CASSKALSGTKDGYTF
>NA|TRBJ2-1|few|TRBV11-2|18
TGTGCCAGCAGCTTAATGGCGGAAGTCGGGGGGACATACAATGAGCAGTTCTTC
CASSLMAEVGGTYNEQFF
>NA|TRBJ2-1|many|TRBV14|16
TGTGCCAGCAGCCAAGAAGAAGGGAGGCGGAACAATGAGCAGTTCTTC
CASSQEEGRRNNEQFF
>TRBD1|TRBJ1-3|NA|TRBV12-3/TRBV12-4|17
TGTGCCAGCAGTTTTCCCCTAACGAGGGACAGTTGGGACACCATATATTTT
CASSFPLTRDSWDTIYF
>TRBD2|TRBJ2-1|few|TRBV29-1|16
TGCAGCGTTGAAGATAAAACTAGCGGGAGGTGGGGTGAGCAGTTCTTC
CSVEDKTSGRWGEQFF
>TRBD1|TRBJ2-2|few|TRBV5-1|16
TGCGCCAGCAGCTTCCTGGACAGGATAAACACCGGGGAGCTGTTTTTT
CASSFLDRINTGELFF
>TRBD1|TRBJ2-7|few|TRBV6-6|12
TGTGCCAGCAGCGGACAGGTCTACGAGCAGTACTTC
CASSGQVYEQYF
>NA|TRBJ2-3|NA|TRBV4-1|16
TGCGCCAGCAGCCAAGAGGGACCTAACGTTGGCTATACGCAGTATTTT
CASSQEGPNVGYTQYF
>TRBD1|TRBJ1-1|many|TRBV5-1|14
TGCGCCAGCAGCTTAGGGACAGGGAAGACTGAAGCTTTCTTT
CASSLGTGKTEAFF
>NA|TRBJ1-1|many|TRBV29-1|14
TGCAGCGTTGAAGCCTGGGGATCAAACACTGAAGCTTTCTTT
CSVEAWGSNTEAFF
>NA|TRBJ1-1|few|TRBV19|13
TGTGCCAGTAGTTTCGGACGGAACACTGAAGCTTTCTTT
CASSFGRNTEAFF
>NA|TRBJ2-7|many|TRBV7-8|15
TGTGCCAGCAGCTTAGGACCGTCCAGCTCCTACGAGCAGTACTTC
CASSLGPSSSYEQYF
>NA|TRBJ2-5|NA|TRBV27|13
TGTGCCAGCAGTTTGGGAAGGGTAGAGACCCAGTACTTC
CASSLGRVETQYF
>NA|TRBJ2-1|few|TRBV7-9|11
TGTGCCAGCAGCCTGCCCCGGGAGCAGTTCTTC
CASSLPREQFF
>NA|TRBJ2-1|NA|TRBV6-5|12
TGTGCCAGCAGTGCGACCTACAATGAGCAGTTCTTC
CASSATYNEQFF
>TRBD2|TRBJ2-3|many|TRBV10-3|15
TGTGCCATCAGTGAGGTAGCGGGAGCCCCAGATACGCAGTATTTT
CAISEVAGAPDTQYF
>NA|TRBJ2-1|few|TRBV15|14
TGTGCCACCAGCAGAGATCGGGGGTACAATGAGCAGTTCTTC
CATSRDRGYNEQFF
>NA|TRBJ1-2|NA|TRBV5-4|17
TGTGCCAGCAGCTTGGATGCCTGGGGCTCCAGCATTTCAGGCTACACCTTC
CASSLDAWGSSISGYTF
>TRBD2|TRBJ2-7|NA|TRBV5-6|21
TGTGCCAGCAACCTTATTACGGCTAGCGGGAGTCATCCACGCCCACTATACGAGCAGTACTTC
CASNLITASGSHPRPLYEQYF
>TRBD2|TRBJ2-3|few|TRBV29-1|13
TGCAGCGTGCAAGCGGGGAACACAGATACGCAGTATTTT
CSVQAGNTDTQYF
>TRBD2|TRBJ2-1|NA|TRBV20-1|16
TGCAGTCTGGAGCTAGCGGGGGGGCCCGGGAGGAATGAGCAGTTCTTC
CSLELAGGPGRNEQFF
>TRBD2|TRBJ2-1|NA|TRBV6-2/TRBV6-3|18
TGTGCCAGCAGTTACTCGGCCCTTGGACTAGCGGGAATCCATGAGCAGTTCTTC
CASSYSALGLAGIHEQFF
>TRBD1|TRBJ2-5|NA|TRBV20-1|12
TGCAGTGCCATGACAGGGAAGGGGACCCAGTACTTC
CSAMTGKGTQYF
>TRBD1|TRBJ1-1|few|TRBV6-5|16
TGTGCCAGCAGTTACGAGATGGGACAGGGGAACACTGAAGCTTTCTTT
CASSYEMGQGNTEAFF
>NA|TRBJ1-3|many|TRBV7-9|15
TGTGCCAGCAGCCAACTAGACAGTTTTGGAAACACCATATATTTT
CASSQLDSFGNTIYF
>NA|TRBJ2-7|NA|TRBV20-1|11
TGCAGTGCTAGACACGAGGGCGAGCAGTACTTC
CSARHEGEQYF